The 9 T cell receptor beta chains below all came from one sample that was sequenced in a study of siplizumab effects on memory and regulatory T cells. Assay used: immunoSEQ multiplex PCR; TCRdb lists only in-frame clones, some missing. The data contain about 100,000 clones, about nine tenths of them singletons. The sequenced sample was non-Treg CD4+ T cells sorted from blood. The origin of the receptors is a human donor in good health.

The chain has TRBV7-2 and TRBJ2-1; 7 bases are shared with TRBD2. The V gene end was trimmed by 1 base and the J gene end by 7 bases; junction bases not matched to a gene: 7. This CDR3 region has 15 residues. The germline V gene encodes CDR1 SGHTA and CDR2 FQGNSA. The CDR3 DNA is TGTGCCAGCAGCTTAGGCCTCGGGAGGTTGAATGAGCAGTTCTTC. Protein: CASSLGLGRLNEQFF.

The chain links TRBV5-4 to TRBJ1-5, with TRBD1 identical over 9 bases. This CDR3 has 17 residues. Germline V gene data show CDR1 as SGHNT and CDR2 as YYREEE (reference sequence). The J segment lost 2 bases and the V segment lost 1 base, leaving 7 bases of the junction unmatched. The DNA of the CDR3 is TGTGCCAGCAGCTTGCATCCGGACAGGGGTGGCAATCAGCCCCAGCATTTT. It is translated as CASSLHPDRGGNQPQHF.

The rearrangement joins TRBV5-6 to TRBJ1-3, with 9 bases lining up with TRBD1. This CDR3 is 16 amino acids long. The trim removed 0 bases at V and 1 base at J, leaving 2 bases unmatched. Germline CDR1 SGHDT, CDR2 YYEEEE. The CDR3 region has the DNA TGTGCCAGCAGCTTGGTGGGACAGGGTTCTGGAAACACCATATATTTT. Amino acids: CASSLVGQGSGNTIYF. The entire variable domain, with the rest obtained from reference TRBV5-6 and TRBJ1-3, is as follows: DAGVTQSPTHLIKTRGQQVTLRCSPKSGHDTVSWYQQALGQGPQFIFQYYEEEERQRGNFPDRFSGHQFPNYSSELNVNALLLGDSALYLCASSLVGQGSGNTIYFGEGSWLTVV.

The rearrangement joins TRBV28 to TRBJ1-6; possibly TRBD1 for D (5 bases). Looked up from germline, CDR1 is MDHEN and CDR2 is SYDVKM. Trimming shortened V by 8 bases and J by 9 bases, and 11 bases separated the two germline ends. CDR3 length: 12 residues. The CDR3 sequence is CASAGFFSPLHF. In DNA form, the CDR3 reads TGTGCCAGCGCAGGGTTTTTTTCACCCCTCCACTTT.

This sequence joins TRBV7-9 and TRBJ2-2; 7 nucleotides agree with TRBD2. After removal of 5 bases from V and 6 bases from J, the junction contained 12 bases not matched to a gene. The CDR3 totals 16 residues. Germline CDR1 reads SEHNR; CDR2 reads FQNEAQ (reference sequence). CDR3 DNA sequence: TGTGCCAGCAGCCCCCCCGAGCGGGATTGGGCCGGGGAGCTGTTTTTT. Amino acids: CASSPPERDWAGELFF. The full variable domain, completed using reference TRBV7-9 and TRBJ2-2, is DTGVSQNPRHKITKRGQNVTFRCDPISEHNRLYWYRQTLGQGPEFLTYFQNEAQLEKSRLLSDRFSAERPKGSFSTLEIQRTEQGDSAMYLCASSPPERDWAGELFFGEGSRLTVL.

The chain employs TRBV28 and TRBJ1-5; the D gene is possibly TRBD1 (5 bases). The CDR3 contains 15 residues. CDR1 MDHEN and CDR2 SYDVKM come from the germline V gene. V was trimmed by 5 bases and J by 7 bases, leaving 18 bases between them. The CDR3 reads CASSHPGRRDQPQHF. In DNA form, the CDR3 reads TGTGCCAGCAGTCATCCGGGACGTAGGGACCAGCCCCAGCATTTT. The variable domain in full, with the rest retrieved from reference TRBV28 and TRBJ1-5, is DVKVTQSSRYLVKRTGEKVFLECVQDMDHENMFWYRQDPGLGLRLIYFSYDVKMKEKGDIPEGYSVSREKKERFSLILESASTNQTSMYLCASSHPGRRDQPQHFGDGTRLSIL.

The chain recombines TRBV7-3 with TRBJ1-1, with D possibly being TRBD1 (6 bases). Germline CDR1 SGHTA, CDR2 FQGTGA. This CDR3 spans 15 amino acids. V was shortened by 3 bases and J by 6 bases, with 17 bases between the two germline ends. Here the CDR3 DNA reads TGTGCCAGCAGCTTCAGTAGGGGGTCGAGGGCTGAAGCTTTCTTT. Translated, it gives CASSFSRGSRAEAFF.

V and J are TRBV5-1 and TRBJ2-3; the D is unclear. Germline CDR1 reads SGHRS; CDR2 reads YFSETQ. This CDR3 region has 15 residues. V shed 1 base and J shed 0 bases, with 9 bases lying between them. CDR3 protein: CASSLTGLSTDTQYF. The CDR3 nucleotides are TGCGCCAGCAGCTTGACCGGGCTCAGCACAGATACGCAGTATTTT.

V is TRBV30 and J is TRBJ2-3; TRBD2 agrees at 10 bases. CDR1 is GTSNPN, CDR2 SVGIG, per germline (reference sequence). The CDR3 contains 14 residues. Unmatched junction bases numbered 3, after V lost 4 bases and J lost 2 bases. The CDR3: CAWTSGRVTDTQYF. The CDR3 DNA sequence: TGTGCCTGGACCAGCGGGAGGGTCACAGATACGCAGTATTTT.